The rows below give T cell receptor beta chains drawn from one sample of a study of blood T cell repertoires in COVID-19. Profiled with immunoSEQ multiplex PCR; TCRdb holds only in-frame clones, not every one. This table has around 120,000 clones, more than 70% appearing once. Sequencing was performed on peripheral blood. The source is a human donor in a cohort sampled during active COVID-19. CDR3s include the opening cysteine and the closing phenylalanine or tryptophan. Each record gives: V gene, J gene, clone size, D gene, CDR3 DNA, CDR3 protein. D genes are given only for firm matches. For some rows the clone size is stated as once, few or many, or as a class when expanded; others skip it.

TRBV2,TRBJ1-1,.,TRBD1,TGTGCCAGCAGGCGACAGGGGAGATACACTGAAGCTTTCTTT,CASRRQGRYTEAFF
TRBV7-8,TRBJ2-2,.,TRBD1,TGTGCCAGCAGCTACCGGGGACAGGGGAGATCGAACACCGGGGAGCTGTTTTTT,CASSYRGQGRSNTGELFF
TRBV6-2/TRBV6-3,TRBJ2-6,.,.,TGTGCCAGCAGTTACAGGGTACAGGACCACTCTGGGGCCAACGTCCTGACTTTC,CASSYRVQDHSGANVLTF
TRBV5-1,TRBJ1-2,.,.,TGCGCCAGCAGCTTGGATCTGGGCAGGGCTGGCTACACCTTC,CASSLDLGRAGYTF
TRBV5-1,TRBJ2-5,.,TRBD1,TGCGCCAGCAGCTTGGGGGACAGGGGTAAGACCCAGTACTTC,CASSLGDRGKTQYF
TRBV7-2,TRBJ1-4,.,TRBD1,TGTGCCAGCAGCTCAACAGGGGGAGGAGAAAAACTGTTTTTT,CASSSTGGGEKLFF
TRBV13,TRBJ1-1,.,TRBD1,TGTGCCAGCAGCTCCGGGACAGGGGGCCTGAACACTGAAGCTTTCTTT,CASSSGTGGLNTEAFF
TRBV5-4,TRBJ2-7,.,.,TGTGCCAGCAGCTTAGACGGTGGGGGGTCCTACGAGCAGTACTTC,CASSLDGGGSYEQYF
TRBV9,TRBJ1-1,.,.,TGTGCCAGCAGCGTAGGGGGGGTAGGAAACACTGAAGCTTTCTTT,CASSVGGVGNTEAFF
TRBV5-5,TRBJ2-3,.,.,TGTGCCAGCAGCTTGGGTGGAGGCACCAGGATAGATACGCAGTATTTT,CASSLGGGTRIDTQYF
TRBV18,TRBJ1-5,.,.,TGTGCCAGCTCACCAACGGGCAATCAGCCCCAGCATTTT,CASSPTGNQPQHF
TRBV19,TRBJ2-5,.,TRBD1,TGTGCCAGTAGTATAGATCTCGGGACAGGGTATCAAGAGACCCAGTACTTC,CASSIDLGTGYQETQYF
TRBV5-1,TRBJ2-7,.,.,TGCGCCAGCAGCTTGGCATCTAGCAATGCCTACGAGCAGTACTTC,CASSLASSNAYEQYF
TRBV28,TRBJ1-5,.,.,TGTGCCAGCAGTTTTTGGGACACAGACTTTAATCAGCCCCAGCATTTT,CASSFWDTDFNQPQHF
TRBV14,TRBJ2-3,.,.,TGTGCCAGCAGCCAAGAGCTTCAGAGCACAGATACGCAGTATTTT,CASSQELQSTDTQYF
TRBV7-2,TRBJ1-3,.,.,TGTGCCAGCAGCTTCCCGGGAAAAAGGGGAAACACCATATATTTT,CASSFPGKRGNTIYF
TRBV10-3,TRBJ1-2,.,.,TGTGCCATCAGTGGATTGGGACAAGAAAACTATGGCTACACCTTC,CAISGLGQENYGYTF
TRBV5-6,TRBJ2-3,once,.,TGTGCCAGCAGCATCGCAGATACGCAGTATTTT,CASSIADTQYF
TRBV5-4,TRBJ2-7,.,.,TGTGCCAGCAGCTTAGGTCCGGACAGTGACTCCTACGAGCAGTACTTC,CASSLGPDSDSYEQYF
TRBV29-1,TRBJ2-2,.,TRBD2,TGCAGCGTGCGGGGGGGGCTTACCGGGGAGCTGTTTTTT,CSVRGGLTGELFF
TRBV5-5,TRBJ2-5,.,TRBD2,TGTGCCAGCAGCTCCAAGGCGGTGGCTAGCGGGAGGGGGAGGCGGGAGACCCAGTACTTC,CASSSKAVASGRGRRETQYF
TRBV19,TRBJ2-7,.,.,TGTGCCAGTAGTAGTGTTTGGCAGGGTTCCTACGAGCAGTACTTC,CASSSVWQGSYEQYF
TRBV2,TRBJ2-2,.,.,TGTGCCAGCCGGGGCACCGGGGAGCTGTTTTTT,CASRGTGELFF
TRBV5-1,TRBJ2-2,.,.,TGCGCCAGCAGTCATGCCCCCACGGTCACGAACACCGGGGAGCTGTTTTTT,CASSHAPTVTNTGELFF
TRBV6-5,TRBJ2-7,.,.,TGTGCCAGCAGTTTCCACCAGGGGCAGCCCTACGAGCAGTACTTC,CASSFHQGQPYEQYF
TRBV10-3,TRBJ2-5,.,TRBD2,TGTGCCATCAGCGCTCCCCCGGGACTAGCGGGAGCGAGTAGTGAGACCCAGTACTTC,CAISAPPGLAGASSETQYF
TRBV29-1,TRBJ1-5,.,.,TGCAGCGTTGAGGGGGGGCGAGGCCAGCCCCAGCATTTT,CSVEGGRGQPQHF
TRBV6-5,TRBJ2-1,.,TRBD2,TGTGCCAGCAGCCTTGGAGCGGGAGGACGCAATGAGCAGTTCTTC,CASSLGAGGRNEQFF
TRBV3-1/TRBV3-2,TRBJ1-1,.,.,TGTGCCAGCAGCCTCACAGGTAAGGAAGCTTTCTTT,CASSLTGKEAFF
TRBV18,TRBJ1-5,.,.,TGTGCCAGCTCACAAAGAGGGGGGGATCAGCCCCAGCATTTT,CASSQRGGDQPQHF
TRBV5-1,TRBJ1-1,.,.,TGCGCCAGCAGCTCCACTCACACTGAAGCTTTCTTT,CASSSTHTEAFF
TRBV19,TRBJ2-7,.,.,TGTGCCAGTAGTATTGAGGGGGACGAGCAGTACTTC,CASSIEGDEQYF
TRBV5-5,TRBJ1-6,.,.,TGTGCCAGCAGCTTGGACAGAACCTATAATTCACCCCTCCACTTT,CASSLDRTYNSPLHF
TRBV4-1,TRBJ2-4,.,TRBD1,TGCGCCAGCAGCCGGCCCGGACAGGGGGAAAACATTCAGTACTTC,CASSRPGQGENIQYF
TRBV6-6,TRBJ1-2,.,.,TGTGCCAGCAGTTACTTTGGCGGATCTAACTATGGCTACACCTTC,CASSYFGGSNYGYTF
TRBV27,TRBJ1-6,many,.,TGTGCCAGCAGACGGGAAAGCTCCTATAATTCACCCCTCCACTTT,CASRRESSYNSPLHF
TRBV11-2,TRBJ2-3,once,TRBD2,TGTGCCAGCAGCCCGGGTGTGGGGGGGATAGGGCAGTATTTT,CASSPGVGGIGQYF
TRBV10-3,TRBJ1-1,.,.,TGTGCCATCGGGGAGGGACGAGCTTTCTTT,CAIGEGRAFF
TRBV27,TRBJ2-7,.,TRBD2,TGTGCCAGCAGTTCCGGACTAGCTCCCTCCTACGAGCAGTACTTC,CASSSGLAPSYEQYF
TRBV12-3/TRBV12-4,TRBJ2-1,.,TRBD2,TGTGCCAGCAGTTCCGGGACTAGCGGACCTCAGTTCTTC,CASSSGTSGPQFF
TRBV27,TRBJ1-2,.,TRBD1,TGTGCCAGCAGTTTATCGCTTACAGGGGGCCACTATGGCTACACCTTC,CASSLSLTGGHYGYTF
TRBV5-1,TRBJ2-3,.,.,TGCGCCAGCAGCTCACTTAGTGGTTTAAGCTTCGATACGCAGTATTTT,CASSSLSGLSFDTQYF
TRBV27,TRBJ1-1,.,.,TGTGCCAGCAGTCTGAAAGGGGGACGGACTGAAGCTTTCTTT,CASSLKGGRTEAFF
TRBV5-1,TRBJ1-2,.,TRBD1,TGCGCCAGCAGCTTTAATGCAGGGGGAAACTATGGCTACACCTTC,CASSFNAGGNYGYTF
TRBV7-8,TRBJ2-2,.,TRBD2,TGTGCCAGCAGCTCTTGGACTAGCGGCGGGGAGCTGTTTTTT,CASSSWTSGGELFF
TRBV24-1,TRBJ2-1,.,.,TGTGCCACCAGTCCATCCCCGATGTACGCCAGGGACTACAATGAGCAGTTCTTC,CATSPSPMYARDYNEQFF
TRBV7-8,TRBJ2-7,.,.,TGTGCCAGCAGCTTAGGAGGGCAGGCCCCTAGACTCTACGAGCAGTACTTC,CASSLGGQAPRLYEQYF
TRBV7-9,TRBJ2-7,few,TRBD2,TGTGCCAGCAGCTTAGAAGGAGGCGGGAGATCCGAGCAGTACTTC,CASSLEGGGRSEQYF
TRBV3-1/TRBV3-2,TRBJ2-1,.,TRBD2,TGTGCCACGACGGGAGGGTACTACAATGAGCAGTTCTTC,CATTGGYYNEQFF
TRBV5-1,TRBJ2-4,.,TRBD1,TGCGCCAGCAGCTTTGACAGGGGGCCGACCATTCAGTACTTC,CASSFDRGPTIQYF
TRBV14,TRBJ1-1,.,.,TGTGCCAGCAGCCAAGTGGAGGGGCGGGGAGCTTTCTTT,CASSQVEGRGAFF
TRBV18,TRBJ2-5,.,TRBD1,TGTGCCAGCTCACCACCGAGAACAGGGGGAGACGTAGAGACCCAGTACTTC,CASSPPRTGGDVETQYF
TRBV28,TRBJ1-1,.,.,TGTGCCAGCAGTTCATTCCTTCGGGGGGGGAACACTGAAGCTTTCTTT,CASSSFLRGGNTEAFF
TRBV19,TRBJ2-3,.,.,TGTGCCAGTAGTGAACAGGTTCGCAGCACAGATACGCAGTATTTT,CASSEQVRSTDTQYF
TRBV5-1,TRBJ2-7,.,.,TGCGCCAGCAGCTTGGGCGGGCCCTCCTACGAGCAGTACTTC,CASSLGGPSYEQYF